A selection of T cell receptor beta chains follows, all from one sample in a study of OX40 agonist ivuxolimab in advanced cancers. TCRdb's table, derived via immunoSEQ multiplex PCR, lists solely in-frame clones and lacks some. The sample has roughly 37,000 clones; 70% to 80% are singletons. The sequencing here drew on CD4+ or CD8+ T cells sorted from blood, taken in a trial of the OX40 agonist ivuxolimab. The receptor set was obtained from an adult with an advanced solid tumor such as melanoma, head and neck, liver or kidney cancer. The CDR3 runs from the conserved cysteine through the conserved F or W. A D gene is named only where the DNA matches it firmly. Size is stated for part of the rows, as once, few or many counts, or as a class when the clone is expanded.

size: NA
J: TRBJ1-1
V: TRBV19
D: NA
CDR3: CASSIVGLGTEAFF
DNA: TGTGCCAGTAGTATAGTAGGGCTGGGCACTGAAGCTTTCTTT

size: NA
J: TRBJ1-4
V: TRBV25-1
D: NA
CDR3: CASSVVGGNEKLFF
DNA: TGTGCCAGCAGTGTGGTGGGGGGGAATGAAAAACTGTTTTTT

size: NA
J: TRBJ1-2
V: TRBV6-6
D: NA
CDR3: CASSQTRNYGYTF
DNA: TGTGCCAGCAGCCAGACCCGGAACTATGGCTACACCTTC

size: once
J: TRBJ2-4
V: TRBV11-2
D: NA
CDR3: CASNEGGLGKNIQYF
DNA: TGTGCCAGCAACGAGGGGGGACTGGGGAAAAACATTCAGTACTTC

size: NA
J: TRBJ1-5
V: TRBV11-3
D: TRBD1
CDR3: CASSLASGGVNQPQHF
DNA: TGTGCCAGCAGCTTAGCTTCAGGGGGCGTCAATCAGCCCCAGCATTTT

size: NA
J: TRBJ1-6
V: TRBV25-1
D: TRBD1
CDR3: CASKDRDSSPLHF
DNA: TGTGCCAGCAAGGACAGGGACAGTTCACCCCTCCACTTT

size: NA
J: TRBJ2-1
V: TRBV19
D: NA
CDR3: CASSIRLRDEQFF
DNA: TGTGCCAGTAGTATCCGTCTGAGGGATGAGCAGTTCTTC

size: once
J: TRBJ2-5
V: TRBV25-1
D: TRBD2
CDR3: CASRLKASGGPSQETQYF
DNA: TGTGCCAGCAGATTAAAGGCTAGCGGGGGACCATCGCAAGAGACCCAGTACTTC

size: few
J: TRBJ1-6
V: TRBV5-1
D: TRBD1
CDR3: CASSTGQGWNSPLHF
DNA: TGCGCCAGCAGCACAGGACAGGGATGGAATTCACCCCTCCACTTT

size: once
J: TRBJ2-5
V: TRBV5-1
D: TRBD1
CDR3: CASSSTGEETQYF
DNA: TGCGCCAGCAGCTCGACAGGGGAAGAGACCCAGTACTTC

size: NA
J: TRBJ2-7
V: TRBV14
D: NA
CDR3: CASSQFYGATYEQYF
DNA: TGTGCCAGCAGCCAATTCTACGGGGCCACCTACGAGCAGTACTTC

size: NA
J: TRBJ2-2
V: TRBV30
D: NA
CDR3: CAWSEGSRELFF
DNA: TGTGCCTGGAGTGAGGGTAGCAGGGAGCTGTTTTTT

size: NA
J: TRBJ2-7
V: TRBV6-6
D: NA
CDR3: CASSYRAASYEQYF
DNA: TGTGCCAGCAGTTACCGGGCCGCCTCCTACGAGCAGTACTTC

size: medium-sized
J: TRBJ1-2
V: TRBV25-1
D: NA
CDR3: CASSDWEANGYTF
DNA: TGTGCCAGCAGTGACTGGGAAGCGAATGGCTACACCTTC

size: few
J: TRBJ2-1
V: TRBV2
D: TRBD1
CDR3: CASVGDSSYNEQFF
DNA: TGTGCCAGCGTGGGGGACAGCTCCTACAATGAGCAGTTCTTC

size: NA
J: TRBJ1-1
V: TRBV7-2
D: TRBD1
CDR3: CASSPRQGWGTEAFF
DNA: TGTGCCAGCAGCCCTAGACAGGGCTGGGGCACTGAAGCTTTCTTT

size: NA
J: TRBJ1-1
V: TRBV6-1
D: NA
CDR3: CASSVPPGNTEAFF
DNA: TGTGCCAGCAGTGTTCCCCCCGGGAACACTGAAGCTTTCTTT

size: NA
J: TRBJ1-1
V: TRBV5-4
D: TRBD1
CDR3: CASSSYDRATEAFF
DNA: TGTGCCAGCAGCTCCTACGACAGGGCGACTGAAGCTTTCTTT

size: NA
J: TRBJ1-1
V: TRBV29-1
D: NA
CDR3: CSVVRDRSEAFF
DNA: TGCAGCGTTGTCCGGGACCGAAGTGAAGCTTTCTTT

size: NA
J: TRBJ2-3
V: TRBV7-8
D: TRBD2
CDR3: CASSSVLAGFSTDTQYF
DNA: TGTGCCAGCAGCTCTGTGCTAGCGGGGTTTAGCACAGATACGCAGTATTTT

size: few
J: TRBJ1-5
V: TRBV2
D: NA
CDR3: CASREWGVNQPQHF
DNA: TGTGCCAGCCGAGAATGGGGGGTGAATCAGCCCCAGCATTTT

size: NA
J: TRBJ2-3
V: TRBV6-5
D: NA
CDR3: CASRQTKRDTQYF
DNA: TGTGCCAGCAGACAAACGAAAAGAGATACGCAGTATTTT

size: NA
J: TRBJ2-5
V: TRBV19
D: NA
CDR3: CASSDLQGTSQETQYF
DNA: TGTGCCAGTAGTGACTTACAGGGTACCAGCCAAGAGACCCAGTACTTC

size: NA
J: TRBJ2-5
V: TRBV5-6
D: NA
CDR3: CASSLRSGETQYF
DNA: TGTGCCAGCAGCTTGAGGTCCGGAGAGACCCAGTACTTC

size: NA
J: TRBJ1-5
V: TRBV23-1
D: NA
CDR3: CASNRDCGQPQHF
DNA: TGCGCCAGCAACAGGGACTGTGGTCAGCCCCAGCATTTT

size: few
J: TRBJ1-6
V: TRBV19
D: TRBD1
CDR3: CASSAQGASPLHF
DNA: TGTGCCAGTAGTGCACAGGGGGCATCACCCCTCCACTTT

size: NA
J: TRBJ2-7
V: TRBV5-1
D: NA
CDR3: CASSPRTGSSYEQYF
DNA: TGCGCCAGCAGCCCAAGGACGGGGAGCTCCTACGAGCAGTACTTC

size: few
J: TRBJ1-3
V: TRBV6-5
D: NA
CDR3: CASSSLGTIYF
DNA: TGTGCCAGCAGTTCCTTGGGCACCATATATTTT

size: NA
J: TRBJ1-2
V: TRBV20-1
D: NA
CDR3: CSAHPGVGYTF
DNA: TGCAGTGCTCACCCAGGGGTTGGCTACACCTTC

size: NA
J: TRBJ2-1
V: TRBV27
D: TRBD1
CDR3: CASSQDRAIEQFF
DNA: TGTGCCAGCAGTCAAGACAGGGCGATTGAGCAGTTCTTC